The clone carrying this T cell receptor beta chain was seen a handful of times. The target antigen is unknown. These data belong to a study of beta chain features in type 1 diabetes. The J segment lost 4 bases and the V segment lost 0 bases, leaving 16 bases of the junction unmatched. From germline, CDR1 is SGHTA and CDR2 FQGNSA. This CDR3 is built from 21 residues. Study conclusions and caveats: In patients and controls equally, PCR might favor templates that are shorter.

TCRB transcripts that were expressed got sequenced, as all of the isolated RNA had been reverse transcribed. Clones were sequenced by immunoSEQ multiplex PCR, and TCRdb holds only the in-frame ones, with some missing. The sample has about 290,000 clones, roughly 8% seen once. Each donor gave one heparinised blood draw averaging roughly 100 mL. V gene TRBV7-2 combines with J gene TRBJ2-7, with 15 nucleotides matching TRBD2. The sequence derives from a woman younger than 35 in good health. The source material was central memory CD4+ T cells from blood. CDR3 protein: CASSLAGMGLAGGKGLYEQYF. The CDR3 bases are TGTGCCAGCAGCTTAGCGGGTATGGGACTAGCGGGAGGAAAGGGCCTATACGAGCAGTACTTC. Looking up the rest from reference TRBV7-2 and TRBJ2-7 gives the full variable domain: GAGVSQSPSNKVTEKGKDVELRCDPISGHTALYWYRQSLGQGLEFLIYFQGNSAPDKSGLPSDRFSAERTGGSVSTLTIQRTQQEDSAVYLCASSLAGMGLAGGKGLYEQYFGPGTRLTVT.